The present TCR beta chain was sequenced within a study of shared T cell receptors in the human thymus. Profiling relied on immunoSEQ multiplex PCR, and the TCRdb table lists in-frame clones only, not all of them. The sample includes about 610,000 clones, approximately 90% of them seen just once. Germline CDR1 is SNHLY and CDR2 is FYNNEI. V gave up 7 bases and J gave up 0 bases; unmatched junction bases: 2. The CDR3 loop spans 13 amino acids. These data were likewise used in another study, on human thymus T cells.

Specimen: thymocytes. The clonotype comes from a boy less than two years old with a congenital heart defect. This rearrangement joins TRBV2 to TRBJ2-5; 7 bases line up with TRBD1. CDR3 DNA sequence: TGTGCCAGCAACGACAGGGACCAAGAGACCCAGTACTTC. Amino acid sequence: CASNDRDQETQYF.